The subject of this entry is one T cell receptor beta chain. This entry is derived from a study of blood T cell repertoires in COVID-19. Study in general: Sites in the United States, Italy and Spain provided acute and convalescent COVID-19 samples.

The CDR3 is made up of 15 amino acids. V was shortened by 5 bases and J by 0 bases, with 11 bases between the two germline ends. The germline V gene has CDR1 LNHDA and CDR2 SQIVND (reference sequence). The repertoire was sequenced with immunoSEQ multiplex PCR; TCRdb's copy has only in-frame clones and lacks some. This sample has approximately 150,000 clones, with 88% found just once. This sequence was found in a human donor with COVID-19, enrolled during active disease. The donor label of this sample is uncertain. The sequenced sample was peripheral blood. The chain is built from TRBV19 and TRBJ1-5, with no clear D. As DNA, the CDR3 is TGTGCCAGTAGTCCACAGTCCGTTAGCAATCAGCCCCAGCATTTT. Translating gives CASSPQSVSNQPQHF.